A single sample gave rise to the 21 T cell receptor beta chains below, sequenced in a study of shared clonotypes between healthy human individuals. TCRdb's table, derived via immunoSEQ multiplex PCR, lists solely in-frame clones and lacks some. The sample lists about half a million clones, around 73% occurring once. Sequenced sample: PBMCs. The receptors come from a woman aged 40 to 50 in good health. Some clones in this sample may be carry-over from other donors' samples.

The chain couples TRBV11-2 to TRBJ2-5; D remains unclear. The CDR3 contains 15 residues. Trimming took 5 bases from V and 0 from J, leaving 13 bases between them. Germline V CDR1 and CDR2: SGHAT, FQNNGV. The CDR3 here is CASSQTERYQETQYF. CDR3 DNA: TGTGCCAGCAGCCAGACGGAACGGTACCAAGAGACCCAGTACTTC.

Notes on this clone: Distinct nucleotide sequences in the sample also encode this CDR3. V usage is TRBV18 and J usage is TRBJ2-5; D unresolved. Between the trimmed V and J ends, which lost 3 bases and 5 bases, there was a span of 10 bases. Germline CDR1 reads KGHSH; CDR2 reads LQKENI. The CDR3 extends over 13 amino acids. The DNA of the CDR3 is TGTGCCAGCTCACCCAGTGGGGTGGAGACCCAGTACTTC. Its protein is CASSPSGVETQYF.

In DNA, the CDR3 is TGCAGCGTTCGGACAGGGATGGACACTGAAGCTTTCTTT. Amino acid sequence: CSVRTGMDTEAFF. The rearrangement joins TRBV29-1 to TRBJ1-1, with 8 positions matching TRBD1. The junction had 5 bases not matched to a gene; V was cut back by 5 bases and J by 3 bases. Germline assignment: CDR1 SQVTM and CDR2 ANQGSEA. CDR3 size: 13 residues.

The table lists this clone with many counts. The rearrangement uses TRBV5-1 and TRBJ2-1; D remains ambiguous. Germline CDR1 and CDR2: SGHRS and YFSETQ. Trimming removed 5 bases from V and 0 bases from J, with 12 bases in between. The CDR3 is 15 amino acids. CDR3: CASSGSGPSYNEQFF. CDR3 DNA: TGCGCCAGCAGTGGGTCTGGACCCTCCTACAATGAGCAGTTCTTC.

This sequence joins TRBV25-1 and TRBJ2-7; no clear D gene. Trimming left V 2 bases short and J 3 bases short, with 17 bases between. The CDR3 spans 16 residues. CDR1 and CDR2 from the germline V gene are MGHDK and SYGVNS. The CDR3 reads CASSEGSGRPRYEQYF. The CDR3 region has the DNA TGTGCCAGCAGTGAAGGCTCGGGCCGCCCCCGCTACGAGCAGTACTTC.

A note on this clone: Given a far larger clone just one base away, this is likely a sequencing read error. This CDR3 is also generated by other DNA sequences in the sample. CDR3 DNA: TGTGCCAGCAGCTTAGACAGGAACACTGAAGCTTTCTTT. Translation: CASSLDRNTEAFF. The V and J genes are TRBV7-3 and TRBJ1-1, with D perhaps matching TRBD1 (5 bases). The CDR3 is made up of 13 amino acids. Germline CDR1 is SGHTA and CDR2 is FQGTGA. V was clipped by 2 bases and J by 1 base, with 5 bases between them.

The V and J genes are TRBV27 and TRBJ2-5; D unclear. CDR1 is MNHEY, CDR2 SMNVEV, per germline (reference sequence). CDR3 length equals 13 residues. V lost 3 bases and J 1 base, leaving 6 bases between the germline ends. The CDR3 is CASSFRSQETQYF. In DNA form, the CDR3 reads TGTGCCAGCAGTTTTAGATCCCAAGAGACCCAGTACTTC.

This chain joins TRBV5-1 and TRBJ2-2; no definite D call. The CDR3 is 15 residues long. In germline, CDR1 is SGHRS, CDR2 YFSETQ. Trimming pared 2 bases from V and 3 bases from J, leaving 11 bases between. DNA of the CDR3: TGCGCCAGCAGCTTATCCAGTGGGGACACCGGGGAGCTGTTTTTT. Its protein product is CASSLSSGDTGELFF.

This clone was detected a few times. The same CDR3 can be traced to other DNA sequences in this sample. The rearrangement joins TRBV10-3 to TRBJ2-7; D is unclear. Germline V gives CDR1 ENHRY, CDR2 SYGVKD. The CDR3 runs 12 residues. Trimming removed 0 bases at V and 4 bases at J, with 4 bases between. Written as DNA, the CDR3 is TGTGCCATCAGTGAGTCAGGGTACGAGCAGTACTTC. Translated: CAISESGYEQYF.

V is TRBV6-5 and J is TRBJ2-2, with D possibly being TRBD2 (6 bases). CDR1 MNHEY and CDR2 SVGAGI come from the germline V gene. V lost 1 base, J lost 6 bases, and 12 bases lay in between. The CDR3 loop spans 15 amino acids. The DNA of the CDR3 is TGTGCCAGCAGTTACTTTGGGGGAGGACCCGGGGAGCTGTTTTTT. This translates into CASSYFGGGPGELFF.

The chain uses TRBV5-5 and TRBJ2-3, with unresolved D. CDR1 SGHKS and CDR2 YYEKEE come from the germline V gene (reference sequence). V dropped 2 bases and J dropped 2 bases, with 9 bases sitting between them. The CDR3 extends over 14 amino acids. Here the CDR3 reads CASSFLLSTDTQYF. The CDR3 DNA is TGTGCCAGCAGCTTCCTACTCTCCACAGATACGCAGTATTTT.

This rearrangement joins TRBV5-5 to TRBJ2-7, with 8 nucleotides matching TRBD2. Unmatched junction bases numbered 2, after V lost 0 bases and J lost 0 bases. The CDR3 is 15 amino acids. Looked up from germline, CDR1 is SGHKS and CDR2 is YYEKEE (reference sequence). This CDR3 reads CASSLGLAHSYEQYF. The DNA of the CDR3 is TGTGCCAGCAGCTTGGGACTAGCGCACTCCTACGAGCAGTACTTC.

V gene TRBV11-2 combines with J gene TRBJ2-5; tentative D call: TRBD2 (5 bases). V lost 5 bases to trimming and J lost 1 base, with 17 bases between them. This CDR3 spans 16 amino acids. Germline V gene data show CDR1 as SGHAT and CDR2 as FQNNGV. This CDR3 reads CASSLRGTIFQETQYF. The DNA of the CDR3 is TGTGCCAGCAGCCTACGGGGAACCATATTCCAAGAGACCCAGTACTTC.

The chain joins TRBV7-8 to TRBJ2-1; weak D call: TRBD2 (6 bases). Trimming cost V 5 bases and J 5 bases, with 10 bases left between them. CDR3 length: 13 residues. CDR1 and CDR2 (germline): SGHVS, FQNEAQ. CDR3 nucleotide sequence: TGTGCCAGCAGCCTGGGACTGAACAATGAGCAGTTCTTC. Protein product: CASSLGLNNEQFF. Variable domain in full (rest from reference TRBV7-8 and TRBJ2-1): GAGVSQSPRYKVAKRGQDVALRCDPISGHVSLFWYQQALGQGPEFLTYFQNEAQLDKSGLPSDRFFAERPEGSVSTLKIQRTQQEDSAVYLCASSLGLNNEQFFGPGTRLTVL.

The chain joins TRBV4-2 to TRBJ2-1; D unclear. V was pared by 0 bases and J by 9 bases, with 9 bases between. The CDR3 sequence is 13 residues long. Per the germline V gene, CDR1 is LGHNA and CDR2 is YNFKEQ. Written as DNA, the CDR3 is TGTGCCAGCAGCCAAGAATCGGGCCTTGAGCAGTTCTTC. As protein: CASSQESGLEQFF.

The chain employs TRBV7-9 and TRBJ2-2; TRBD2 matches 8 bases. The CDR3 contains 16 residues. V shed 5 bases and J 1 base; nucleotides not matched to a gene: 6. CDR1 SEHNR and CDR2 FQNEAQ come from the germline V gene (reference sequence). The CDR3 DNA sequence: TGTGCCAGCAGCCCCCGGGGGGGGGAGAACACCGGGGAGCTGTTTTTT. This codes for CASSPRGGENTGELFF. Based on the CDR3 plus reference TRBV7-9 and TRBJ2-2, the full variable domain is DTGVSQNPRHKITKRGQNVTFRCDPISEHNRLYWYRQTLGQGPEFLTYFQNEAQLEKSRLLSDRFSAERPKGSFSTLEIQRTEQGDSAMYLCASSPRGGENTGELFFGEGSRLTVL.

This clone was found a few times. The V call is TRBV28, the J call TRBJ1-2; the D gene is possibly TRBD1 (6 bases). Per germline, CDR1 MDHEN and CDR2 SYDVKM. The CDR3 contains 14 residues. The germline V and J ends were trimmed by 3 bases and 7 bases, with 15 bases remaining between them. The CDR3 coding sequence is TGTGCCAGCAGTTTGGGGGCACTTCCCGTTGGCTACACCTTC. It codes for CASSLGALPVGYTF.

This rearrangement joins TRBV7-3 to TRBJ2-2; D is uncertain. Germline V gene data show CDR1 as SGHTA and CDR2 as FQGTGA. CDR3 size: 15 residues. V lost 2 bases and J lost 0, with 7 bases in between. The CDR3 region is CASSLEFANTGELFF. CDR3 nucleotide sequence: TGTGCCAGCAGCTTAGAATTTGCGAACACCGGGGAGCTGTTTTTT.

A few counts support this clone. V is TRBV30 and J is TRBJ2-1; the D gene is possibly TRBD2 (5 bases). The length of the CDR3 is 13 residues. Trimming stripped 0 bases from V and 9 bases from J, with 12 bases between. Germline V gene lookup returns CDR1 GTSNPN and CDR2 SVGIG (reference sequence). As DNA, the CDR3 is TGTGCCTGGAGTGTACGGGGTGGAGGTGAGCAGTTCTTC. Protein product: CAWSVRGGGEQFF. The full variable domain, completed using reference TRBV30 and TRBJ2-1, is SQTIHQWPATLVQPVGSPLSLECTVEGTSNPNLYWYRQAAGRGLQLLFYSVGIGQISSEVPQNLSASRPQDRQFILSSKKLLLSDSGFYLCAWSVRGGGEQFFGPGTRLTVL.

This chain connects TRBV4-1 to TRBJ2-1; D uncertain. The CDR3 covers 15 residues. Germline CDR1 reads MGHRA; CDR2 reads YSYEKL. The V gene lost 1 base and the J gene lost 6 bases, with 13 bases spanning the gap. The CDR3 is CASSQVLGVGNEQFF. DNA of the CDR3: TGCGCCAGCAGCCAAGTGCTCGGAGTAGGCAATGAGCAGTTCTTC.

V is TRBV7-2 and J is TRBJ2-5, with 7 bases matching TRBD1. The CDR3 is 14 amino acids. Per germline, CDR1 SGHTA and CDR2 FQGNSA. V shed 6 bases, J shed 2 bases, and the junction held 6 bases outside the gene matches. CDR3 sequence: CASSRGQEQETQYF. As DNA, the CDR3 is TGTGCCAGCAGTAGAGGACAGGAACAAGAGACCCAGTACTTC. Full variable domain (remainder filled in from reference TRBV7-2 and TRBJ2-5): GAGVSQSPSNKVTEKGKDVELRCDPISGHTALYWYRQSLGQGLEFLIYFQGNSAPDKSGLPSDRFSAERTGGSVSTLTIQRTQQEDSAVYLCASSRGQEQETQYFGPGTRLLVL.